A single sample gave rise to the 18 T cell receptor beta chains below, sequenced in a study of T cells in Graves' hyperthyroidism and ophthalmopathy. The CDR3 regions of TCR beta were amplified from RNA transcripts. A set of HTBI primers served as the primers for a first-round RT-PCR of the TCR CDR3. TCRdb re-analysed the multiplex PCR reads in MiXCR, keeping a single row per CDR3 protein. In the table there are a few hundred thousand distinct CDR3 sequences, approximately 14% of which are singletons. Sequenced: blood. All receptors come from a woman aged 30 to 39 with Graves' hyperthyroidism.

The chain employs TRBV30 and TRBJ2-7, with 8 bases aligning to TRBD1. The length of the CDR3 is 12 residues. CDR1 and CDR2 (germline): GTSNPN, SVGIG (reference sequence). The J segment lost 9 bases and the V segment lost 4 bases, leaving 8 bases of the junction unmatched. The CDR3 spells CAWIGQGARQYF. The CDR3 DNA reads TGTGCCTGGATCGGTCAGGGGGCTAGGCAGTACTTC.

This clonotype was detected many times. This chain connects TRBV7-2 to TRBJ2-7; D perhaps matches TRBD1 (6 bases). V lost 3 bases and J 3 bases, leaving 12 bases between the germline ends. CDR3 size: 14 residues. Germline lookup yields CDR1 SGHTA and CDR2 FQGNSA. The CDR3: CASSFPGQSYEQYF. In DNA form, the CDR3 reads TGTGCCAGCAGCTTCCCTGGACAGAGCTACGAGCAGTACTTC.

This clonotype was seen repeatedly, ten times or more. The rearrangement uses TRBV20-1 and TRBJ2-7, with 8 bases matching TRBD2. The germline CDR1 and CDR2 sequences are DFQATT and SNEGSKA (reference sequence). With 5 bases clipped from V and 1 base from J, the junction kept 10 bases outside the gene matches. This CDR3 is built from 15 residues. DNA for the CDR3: TGCAGTGCTTCCTTTGGGATAGCGGGGTCCTACGAGCAGTACTTC. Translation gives CSASFGIAGSYEQYF.

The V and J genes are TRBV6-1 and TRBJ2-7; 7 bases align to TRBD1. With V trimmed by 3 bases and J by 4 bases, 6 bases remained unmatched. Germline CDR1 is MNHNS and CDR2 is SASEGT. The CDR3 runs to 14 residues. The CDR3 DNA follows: TGTGCCAGCAGTGAGAGTTCCAGGGGGTACGAGCAGTACTTC. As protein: CASSESSRGYEQYF.

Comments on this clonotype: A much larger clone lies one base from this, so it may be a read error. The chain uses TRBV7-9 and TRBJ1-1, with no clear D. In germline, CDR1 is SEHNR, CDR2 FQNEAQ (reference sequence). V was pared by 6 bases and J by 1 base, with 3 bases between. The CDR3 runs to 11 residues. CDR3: CASRPNTEAFF. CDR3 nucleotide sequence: TGTGCCAGCAGGCCGAACACTGAAGCTTTCTTT.

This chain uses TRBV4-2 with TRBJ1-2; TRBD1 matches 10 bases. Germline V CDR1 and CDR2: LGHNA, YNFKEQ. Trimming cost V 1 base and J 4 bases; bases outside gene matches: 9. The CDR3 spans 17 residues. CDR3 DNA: TGTGCCAGCAGCCAAGGGCCGGGACAGGGGAGGACCTATGGCTACACCTTC. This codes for CASSQGPGQGRTYGYTF.

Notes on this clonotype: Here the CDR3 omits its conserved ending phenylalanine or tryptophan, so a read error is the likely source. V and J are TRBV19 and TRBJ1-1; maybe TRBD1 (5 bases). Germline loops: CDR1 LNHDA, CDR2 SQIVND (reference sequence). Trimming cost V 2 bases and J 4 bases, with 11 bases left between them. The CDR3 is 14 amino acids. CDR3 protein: CASSIQGGGTEAFL. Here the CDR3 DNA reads TGTGCCAGTAGTATACAGGGAGGAGGCACTGAAGCTTTCCTT.

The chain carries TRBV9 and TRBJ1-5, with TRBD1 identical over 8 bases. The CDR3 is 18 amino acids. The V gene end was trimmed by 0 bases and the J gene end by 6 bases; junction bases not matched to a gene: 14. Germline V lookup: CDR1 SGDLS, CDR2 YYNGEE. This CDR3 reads CASSVVWGGQGAVQPQHF. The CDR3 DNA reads TGTGCCAGCAGCGTAGTTTGGGGAGGGCAGGGGGCCGTTCAGCCCCAGCATTTT.

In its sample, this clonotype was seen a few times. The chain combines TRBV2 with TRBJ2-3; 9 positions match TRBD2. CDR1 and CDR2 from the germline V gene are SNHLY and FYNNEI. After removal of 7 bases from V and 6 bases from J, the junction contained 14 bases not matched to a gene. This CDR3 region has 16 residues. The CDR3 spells CASTARRLAVRDTQYF. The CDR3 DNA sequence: TGTGCCAGCACCGCTCGGCGACTAGCGGTACGGGATACGCAGTATTTT.

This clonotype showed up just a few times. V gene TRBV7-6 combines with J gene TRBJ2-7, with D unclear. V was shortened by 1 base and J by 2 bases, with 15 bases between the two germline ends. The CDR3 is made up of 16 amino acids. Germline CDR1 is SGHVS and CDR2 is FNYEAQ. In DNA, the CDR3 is TGTGCCAGCAGCTTAGGTCAAGGAATTAAAGCCTACGAGCAGTACTTC. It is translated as CASSLGQGIKAYEQYF.

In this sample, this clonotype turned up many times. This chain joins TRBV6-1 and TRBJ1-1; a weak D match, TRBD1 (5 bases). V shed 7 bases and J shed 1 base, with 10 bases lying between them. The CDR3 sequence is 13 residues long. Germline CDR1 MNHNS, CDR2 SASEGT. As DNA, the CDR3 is TGTGCCAGCAAGGAGGGGCCGAACACTGAAGCTTTCTTT. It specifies CASKEGPNTEAFF.

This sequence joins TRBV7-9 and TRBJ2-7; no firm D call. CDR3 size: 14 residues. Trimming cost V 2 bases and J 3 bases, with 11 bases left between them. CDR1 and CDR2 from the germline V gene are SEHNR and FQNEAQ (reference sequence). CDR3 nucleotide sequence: TGTGCCAGCAGCTTATCAGGCGAGCGCTACGAGCAGTACTTC. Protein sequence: CASSLSGERYEQYF.

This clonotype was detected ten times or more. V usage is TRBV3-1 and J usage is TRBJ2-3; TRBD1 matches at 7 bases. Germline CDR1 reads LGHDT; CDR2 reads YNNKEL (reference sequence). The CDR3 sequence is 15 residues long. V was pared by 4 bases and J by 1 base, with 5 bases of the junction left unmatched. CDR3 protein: CASSLGQARTDTQYF. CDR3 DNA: TGTGCCAGCAGCCTCGGACAGGCACGCACAGATACGCAGTATTTT.

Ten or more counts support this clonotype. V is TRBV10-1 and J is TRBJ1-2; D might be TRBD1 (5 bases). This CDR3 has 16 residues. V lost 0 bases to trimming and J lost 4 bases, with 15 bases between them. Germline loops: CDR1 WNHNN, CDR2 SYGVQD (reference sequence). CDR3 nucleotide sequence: TGCGCCAGCAGTGAGTCTCGGCAGGGAGGTCTCTATGGCTACACCTTC. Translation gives CASSESRQGGLYGYTF.

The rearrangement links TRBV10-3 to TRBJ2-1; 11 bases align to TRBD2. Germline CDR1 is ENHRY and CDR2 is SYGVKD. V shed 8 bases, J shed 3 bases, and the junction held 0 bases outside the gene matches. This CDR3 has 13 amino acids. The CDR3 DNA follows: TGTGCCATCCTAGCGGGAGGCTACAATGAGCAGTTCTTC. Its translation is CAILAGGYNEQFF.

In DNA, the CDR3 is TGCAGTGCTAGAGGCGGGAGGTCGTCCTACGAGCAGTACTTC. Its translation is CSARGGRSSYEQYF. The chain is built from TRBV20-1 and TRBJ2-7; TRBD2 matches 8 bases. The CDR3 runs 14 residues. The J segment lost 1 base and the V segment lost 1 base, leaving 3 bases of the junction unmatched. Per germline, CDR1 DFQATT and CDR2 SNEGSKA (reference sequence).

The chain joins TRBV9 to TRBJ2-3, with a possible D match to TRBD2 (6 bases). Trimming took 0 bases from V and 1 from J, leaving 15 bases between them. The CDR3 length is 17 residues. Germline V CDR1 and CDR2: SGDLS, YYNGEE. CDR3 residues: CASSVVGAGRGTDTQYF. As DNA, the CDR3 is TGTGCCAGCAGCGTAGTAGGGGCGGGGAGAGGCACAGATACGCAGTATTTT.

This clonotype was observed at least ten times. CDR3 protein: CASSLGSTAKNIQYF. The CDR3 DNA reads TGTGCCAGCAGCCTAGGCTCAACGGCCAAAAACATTCAGTACTTC. This chain connects TRBV12-3 or TRBV12-4 to TRBJ2-4; unclear D gene. The CDR3 length is 15 residues. Trimming took 6 bases from V and 1 from J, leaving 13 bases between them.